Included here is one T cell receptor (beta chain) sequence, with context. Its antigen remains unknown. The CDR3 has 15 amino acids. V dropped 6 bases and J dropped 11; count of bases not matched to a gene: 10. The germline CDR1 and CDR2 sequences are SGHTA and FQGNSA. The authors prepared the TCRbeta library with unique molecular identifiers. TCRdb re-called the PCR reads with MiXCR, one entry per CDR3 protein. Counted here are 450,000 to 700,000 distinct CDR3 sequences, roughly 30% occurring once; the ten biggest clones make up about a third. This entry comes from a study of T-cell reconstitution after alpha-beta-depleted transplantation in children. Study-wide results and caveats: Diversity of TCRbeta at day 60 was high in some patients, arising from surviving recipient T cells and thymic progenitors. Once a year had passed after transplant, T-cell counts and diversity came mostly from newly produced T cells. In patients about two months after transplant, alpha-beta T cells reportedly arose from several hundred expanded graft clones.

The origin of this receptor is a boy less than two years old with Wiskott-Aldrich syndrome, due to receive a stem cell transplant. The chain carries TRBV7-2 and TRBJ2-1, with 13 bases lining up with TRBD2. The source material was PBMCs, sampled before TCRalphabeta/CD19-depleted stem cell transplant. CDR3 nucleotides: TGTGCCAGCAGTTTTATGGGACTAGCGGGAAGTAAGCAGTTCTTC. Translated: CASSFMGLAGSKQFF.